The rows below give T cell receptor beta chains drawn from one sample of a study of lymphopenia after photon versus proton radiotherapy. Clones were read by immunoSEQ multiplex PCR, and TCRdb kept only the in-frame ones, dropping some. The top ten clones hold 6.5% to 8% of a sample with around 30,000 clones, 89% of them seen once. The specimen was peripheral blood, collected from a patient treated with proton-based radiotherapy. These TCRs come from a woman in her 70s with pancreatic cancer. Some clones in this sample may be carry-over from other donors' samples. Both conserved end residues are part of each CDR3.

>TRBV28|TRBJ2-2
CASRSQGTSAGELFF
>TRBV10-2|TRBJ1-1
CASSEMSGGLGTEAFF
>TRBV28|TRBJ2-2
CASSSIAGGMAGELFF
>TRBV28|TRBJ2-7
CASSPYYAFNEQYF
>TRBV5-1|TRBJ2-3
CASSLGGRSADTQYF
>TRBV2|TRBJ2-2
CASSAGSSNTGELFF
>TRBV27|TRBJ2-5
CASRRENRGLETQYF
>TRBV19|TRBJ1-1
CASSIVGSTEAFF
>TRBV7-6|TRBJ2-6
CASSLGQPRSVLTF
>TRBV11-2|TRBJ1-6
CASSPQAPQANSPLHF
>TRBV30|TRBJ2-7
CAWSQDSEQYF
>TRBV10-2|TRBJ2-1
CASSERGAGAYNEQFF
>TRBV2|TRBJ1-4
CASSPGTGGNEKLFF
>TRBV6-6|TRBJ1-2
CASSFEGDRRSKGYTF
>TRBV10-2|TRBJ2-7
CASSEFGQGYEQYF
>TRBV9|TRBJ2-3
CASSLAGSTDTQYF
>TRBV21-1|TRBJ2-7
CASSKTEGGTRDYEQYF
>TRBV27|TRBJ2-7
CASSTTSGRRGEQYF
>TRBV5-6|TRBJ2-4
CASSLLGSTEATGNIQYF
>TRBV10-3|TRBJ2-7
CAISENAGAAYEQYF
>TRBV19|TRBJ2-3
CASSRLQGGTDTQYF
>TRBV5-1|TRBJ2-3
CASSLTDTQYF
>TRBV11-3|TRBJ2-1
CASSLAASGRDEQFF
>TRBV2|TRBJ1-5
CASSEWTGGGNQPQHF
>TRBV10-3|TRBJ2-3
CAISETPSSTDTQYF
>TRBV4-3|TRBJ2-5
CASSQDHREAETQYF
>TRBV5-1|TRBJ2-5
CASSFGQGAQETQYF